These T cell receptor beta chains were read from a single sample in a study of shared clonotypes between healthy human individuals. TCRdb keeps only in-frame clones here, not all; method: immunoSEQ multiplex PCR. The sample yields a few hundred thousand clones, 70% to 80% seen once. Sequencing was performed on PBMCs. The receptors originated from a woman between 40 and 55 years old in good health. Some clones in this sample may be carry-over from other donors' samples. The CDR3 runs from the conserved cysteine through the conserved F or W. Each record gives: J gene, V gene, clone size, D gene, CDR3 length, CDR3 protein, CDR3 DNA. A D gene is named only where the DNA matches it firmly. The size entry is marked missing in some rows and otherwise reads once, few, many or a size class.

j_gene: TRBJ2-7
v_gene: TRBV30
abundance: NA
d_gene: NA
len: 12
CDR3aa: CAWSSIFYEQYF
CDR3nt: TGTGCCTGGAGTTCCATTTTCTACGAGCAGTACTTC

j_gene: TRBJ1-2
v_gene: TRBV7-3
abundance: many
d_gene: NA
len: 13
CDR3aa: CASSLTGLGGYTF
CDR3nt: TGTGCCAGCAGCTTAACGGGGTTGGGAGGCTACACCTTC

j_gene: TRBJ2-4
v_gene: TRBV4-2
abundance: NA
d_gene: TRBD1
len: 15
CDR3aa: CASSQVGQGPDIQYF
CDR3nt: TGTGCCAGCAGCCAAGTCGGACAGGGTCCAGACATTCAGTACTTC

j_gene: TRBJ2-1
v_gene: TRBV6-5
abundance: NA
d_gene: NA
len: 13
CDR3aa: CASSSGATDEQFF
CDR3nt: TGTGCCAGCAGTTCGGGAGCGACGGATGAGCAGTTCTTC

j_gene: TRBJ2-2
v_gene: TRBV11-2
abundance: NA
d_gene: NA
len: 14
CDR3aa: CASRRGPNTGELFF
CDR3nt: TGTGCCAGCAGGAGAGGGCCAAACACCGGGGAGCTGTTTTTT

j_gene: TRBJ2-1
v_gene: TRBV29-1
abundance: once
d_gene: NA
len: 15
CDR3aa: CSVLPAGISYNEQFF
CDR3nt: TGCAGCGTTCTCCCGGCGGGCATCTCCTACAATGAGCAGTTCTTC

j_gene: TRBJ2-7
v_gene: TRBV11-2
abundance: NA
d_gene: TRBD2
len: 15
CDR3aa: CASSDVTSGSYEQYF
CDR3nt: TGTGCCAGCAGTGACGTCACTAGCGGCTCCTACGAGCAGTACTTC

j_gene: TRBJ1-2
v_gene: TRBV19
abundance: NA
d_gene: TRBD1
len: 16
CDR3aa: CASRSIGVDRGTGYTF
CDR3nt: TGTGCCAGTAGATCGATAGGAGTGGACAGGGGCACTGGCTACACCTTC

j_gene: TRBJ1-1
v_gene: TRBV9
abundance: NA
d_gene: NA
len: 13
CDR3aa: CPNPFLGNTEAFF
CDR3nt: TGCCCTAATCCCTTTTTGGGAAACACTGAAGCTTTCTTT

j_gene: TRBJ2-7
v_gene: TRBV19
abundance: NA
d_gene: TRBD1
len: 15
CDR3aa: CASRSQDRGGYEQYF
CDR3nt: TGTGCCAGTAGATCCCAGGACAGGGGGGGCTACGAGCAGTACTTC

j_gene: TRBJ2-1
v_gene: TRBV11-2
abundance: NA
d_gene: NA
len: 14
CDR3aa: CASSPLLGLGEQFF
CDR3nt: TGTGCCAGCAGCCCCCTCTTGGGGTTGGGTGAGCAGTTCTTC

j_gene: TRBJ2-3
v_gene: TRBV29-1
abundance: NA
d_gene: NA
len: 11
CDR3aa: CSAGVTDTQYF
CDR3nt: TGCAGCGCGGGAGTAACAGATACGCAGTATTTT

j_gene: TRBJ2-3
v_gene: TRBV28
abundance: NA
d_gene: TRBD2
len: 17
CDR3aa: CASSTQGAGEGADTQYF
CDR3nt: TGTGCCAGCAGTACCCAAGGGGCGGGAGAAGGAGCAGATACGCAGTATTTT

j_gene: TRBJ1-1
v_gene: TRBV28
abundance: NA
d_gene: NA
len: 15
CDR3aa: CASSLPERSHTEAFF
CDR3nt: TGTGCCAGCAGTTTGCCAGAAAGGTCGCACACTGAAGCTTTCTTT

j_gene: TRBJ1-5
v_gene: TRBV27
abundance: NA
d_gene: NA
len: 14
CDR3aa: CASSFGRGGQPQHF
CDR3nt: TGTGCCAGCAGTTTCGGCAGGGGAGGACAGCCCCAGCATTTT

j_gene: TRBJ2-7
v_gene: TRBV9
abundance: NA
d_gene: TRBD1
len: 15
CDR3aa: CASSVGAGGTYEQYF
CDR3nt: TGTGCCAGCAGCGTAGGAGCAGGGGGCACCTACGAGCAGTACTTC

j_gene: TRBJ1-1
v_gene: TRBV28
abundance: NA
d_gene: TRBD1
len: 16
CDR3aa: CASRPPTGPGNTEAFF
CDR3nt: TGTGCCAGCAGGCCCCCGACAGGGCCTGGGAACACTGAAGCTTTCTTT

j_gene: TRBJ1-2
v_gene: TRBV30
abundance: once
d_gene: NA
len: 15
CDR3aa: CAWSVRTVGNYGYTF
CDR3nt: TGTGCCTGGAGTGTAAGAACTGTGGGCAACTATGGCTACACCTTC

j_gene: TRBJ2-7
v_gene: TRBV7-8
abundance: NA
d_gene: NA
len: 14
CDR3aa: CASSQDGTLYEQYF
CDR3nt: TGTGCCAGCAGCCAGGACGGGACCCTCTACGAGCAGTACTTC

j_gene: TRBJ1-1
v_gene: TRBV5-1
abundance: NA
d_gene: NA
len: 14
CDR3aa: CASSPDRMNTEAFF
CDR3nt: TGCGCCAGCAGCCCGGACCGAATGAACACTGAAGCTTTCTTT

j_gene: TRBJ1-4
v_gene: TRBV7-8
abundance: NA
d_gene: NA
len: 13
CDR3aa: CASSFQGWEKLFF
CDR3nt: TGTGCCAGCAGCTTTCAGGGGTGGGAAAAACTGTTTTTT

j_gene: TRBJ2-7
v_gene: TRBV5-1
abundance: NA
d_gene: NA
len: 12
CDR3aa: CASSSSSYEQYF
CDR3nt: TGCGCCAGCAGCTCAAGCTCCTACGAGCAGTACTTC

j_gene: TRBJ2-7
v_gene: TRBV10-2
abundance: NA
d_gene: NA
len: 15
CDR3aa: CASTQGGGTFFEQYF
CDR3nt: TGCGCCAGCACCCAAGGGGGGGGTACGTTTTTCGAGCAGTACTTC

j_gene: TRBJ2-2
v_gene: TRBV18
abundance: NA
d_gene: NA
len: 14
CDR3aa: CASSPLEATGELFF
CDR3nt: TGTGCCAGCTCACCACTTGAAGCCACCGGGGAGCTGTTTTTT

j_gene: TRBJ2-1
v_gene: TRBV19
abundance: NA
d_gene: TRBD2
len: 17
CDR3aa: CASSDRDYQLLYNEQFF
CDR3nt: TGTGCCAGTAGTGACCGGGACTACCAACTTCTATACAATGAGCAGTTCTTC

j_gene: TRBJ2-3
v_gene: TRBV2
abundance: NA
d_gene: TRBD2
len: 17
CDR3aa: CASSEWSSGTLERTQYF
CDR3nt: TGTGCCAGCAGTGAATGGTCTAGCGGGACCCTTGAGAGGACGCAGTATTTT